This T cell receptor beta chain originates from a study of blood T cell repertoires in COVID-19. Study at large: T cells, B-cell-depleted T cells, or PBMCs supplied cDNA or gDNA.

Remarks on this clone: A read error may account for a junction end that differs from germline.

Produced via immunoSEQ multiplex PCR; TCRdb's table is partial and in-frame only. Of roughly 200,000 clones detected, approximately 85% appear once; the ten largest clones hold more than 2.5%. Germline values: CDR1 SGHDN, CDR2 FVKESK. The CDR3 runs to 12 residues. The V and J genes are TRBV14 and TRBJ2-1; 8 positions agree with TRBD1. Source material: peripheral blood. The source is a man in his 60s with acute or convalescent COVID-19. The CDR3 is CASSQGFGQGLF. CDR3 DNA: TGTGCCAGCAGCCAAGGGTTCGGACAGGGACTCTTC.